The 27 T cell receptor beta chains below all came from one sample that was sequenced in a study of blood T cell repertoires in COVID-19 (dated by TCRdb to the early 2020s). The library was made by the immunoSEQ multiplex PCR assay. The table comes from immuneACCESS by way of TCRdb, which keeps in-frame sequences with V and J called. Part of the clones is missing from these tables; in studies checked, under half for an unresolved V gene and the rest for unknown reasons. The sample data list a few hundred thousand clones, and approximately 84% of these were observed just once. Roughly 0.94% of the sample goes to the ten largest clones. Sequences were obtained from PBMCs or T cells enriched from blood (not recorded which). These receptor sequences come from a woman aged 25 to 39 who had recovered from COVID-19.

The J gene is TRBJ2-5, the V gene TRBV5-5; tentative D call: TRBD2 (6 bases). The CDR3 sequence is 13 residues long. V lost 4 bases to trimming and J lost 5 bases, with 12 bases between them. Germline loops: CDR1 SGHKS, CDR2 YYEKEE (reference sequence). The CDR3 region has the DNA TGTGCCAGCAGCAGCAGGGCGGGGGAGACCCAGTACTTC. This codes for CASSSRAGETQYF.

The rearrangement uses TRBV11-2 and TRBJ2-4; 10 bases fit TRBD1. CDR1 and CDR2 from the germline V gene are SGHAT and FQNNGV. V was pared by 3 bases and J by 6 bases, with 2 bases of the junction left unmatched. The CDR3 covers 14 residues. This CDR3 reads CASSFRTGGNIQYF. The DNA of the CDR3 is TGTGCCAGCAGCTTTAGGACAGGGGGAAACATTCAGTACTTC.

The chain combines TRBV2 with TRBJ1-2; 9 bases align to TRBD1. Trimming at V came to 8 bases and at J to 6 bases, leaving 7 bases not matched to a gene. The CDR3 length is 13 residues. Germline V lookup: CDR1 SNHLY, CDR2 FYNNEI. CDR3 nucleotide sequence: TGTGCCAGCGCGGGGACAGGGCGGGATGGCTACACCTTC. Its translation is CASAGTGRDGYTF.

The chain carries TRBV7-2 and TRBJ1-1; D perhaps matches TRBD1 (5 bases). V was pared by 0 bases and J by 1 base, with 9 bases between. Germline CDR1 is SGHTA and CDR2 is FQGNSA. CDR3 size: 15 residues. CDR3 amino acids: CASSLALQGNTEAFF. CDR3 DNA sequence: TGTGCCAGCAGCTTAGCGCTGCAGGGGAACACTGAAGCTTTCTTT.

The chain recombines TRBV28 with TRBJ2-6; 10 bases are a match to TRBD1. V lost 7 bases to trimming and J lost 1 base; unmatched junction nucleotides: 10. CDR1 and CDR2 from the germline V gene are MDHEN and SYDVKM. The CDR3 has 18 amino acids. The CDR3 DNA reads TGTGCCAGCACCCCGGATCCGGGACAGGGGTCTGGGGCCAACGTCCTGACTTTC. Translated: CASTPDPGQGSGANVLTF.

In the case of this clone: One junction end does not reproduce the germline sequence, and a read error may be involved. This chain links TRBV5-4 with TRBJ1-2; 7 bases map to TRBD1. The length of the CDR3 is 14 residues. Germline V lookup: CDR1 SGHNT, CDR2 YYREEE (reference sequence). DNA of the CDR3: TGTGCCAACAGCTTGTTAGGGGGCGACTATGGCTACACCTTC. Encoded protein: CANSLLGGDYGYTF.

The rearrangement links TRBV2 to TRBJ1-2; 7 positions match TRBD1. Per germline, CDR1 SNHLY and CDR2 FYNNEI. The CDR3 loop spans 16 amino acids. The ends lost 5 bases at V and 1 base at J; junction bases unmatched: 10. As DNA, the CDR3 is TGTGCCAGCAGTCAGAACAGGGGCAGGGATAACTATGGCTACACCTTC. Protein product: CASSQNRGRDNYGYTF. The entire variable domain, with the rest obtained from reference TRBV2 and TRBJ1-2, is as follows: EPEVTQTPSHQVTQMGQEVILRCVPISNHLYFYWYRQILGQKVEFLVSFYNNEISEKSEIFDDQFSVERPDGSNFTLKIRSTKLEDSAMYFCASSQNRGRDNYGYTFGSGTRLTVV.

The chain links TRBV18 to TRBJ1-4; 9 bases fit TRBD1. Germline CDR1 is KGHSH and CDR2 is LQKENI. J gave up 7 bases and V 5 bases, and 8 bases lay outside the gene matches. This CDR3 contains 15 residues. For the CDR3, the DNA is TGTGCCAGCTCAAGGGCACAGGGGGCGACTGAAAAACTGTTTTTT. Its translation is CASSRAQGATEKLFF.

The rearrangement uses TRBV27 and TRBJ1-2, with TRBD1 matching over 9 bases. Germline V gene lookup returns CDR1 MNHEY and CDR2 SMNVEV (reference sequence). J gave up 2 bases and V 3 bases, and 1 base lay outside the gene matches. The CDR3 runs to 14 residues. The chain's CDR3 is CASSFGTGNYGYTF. CDR3 nucleotides: TGTGCCAGCAGTTTCGGGACAGGGAACTATGGCTACACCTTC.

This sequence joins TRBV5-4 and TRBJ2-1, with 8 bases lining up with TRBD1. The CDR3 spans 15 residues. The trim removed 7 bases at V and 8 bases at J, leaving 14 bases unmatched. Germline CDR1 and CDR2: SGHNT and YYREEE (reference sequence). In nucleotides, the CDR3 is TGTGCCAGCGGCGGGCTGGCAGGGGGCAGGGATGAGCAGTTCTTC. This gives the protein CASGGLAGGRDEQFF.

This chain connects TRBV6-5 to TRBJ2-1; 9 nucleotides line up with TRBD2. This CDR3 spans 15 amino acids. CDR1 is MNHEY and CDR2 is SVGAGI in the germline V gene. The V segment lost 6 bases and the J segment 1 base; nucleotides outside the gene matches: 4. CDR3: CASRGGGGSYNEQFF. For the CDR3, the DNA is TGTGCCAGCAGGGGCGGGGGGGGATCCTACAATGAGCAGTTCTTC.

The J gene is TRBJ2-1, the V gene TRBV7-6, with TRBD2 identical over 7 bases. The CDR3 has 15 residues. V shed 2 bases and J 6 bases; nucleotides not matched to a gene: 7. Germline V gives CDR1 SGHVS, CDR2 FNYEAQ. The CDR3, as DNA: TGTGCCAGCAGCTTAAGTGGGAGGGGCTTCAATGAGCAGTTCTTC. Amino acids: CASSLSGRGFNEQFF.

The rearrangement joins TRBV28 to TRBJ1-4; the D is unclear. The germline CDR1 and CDR2 sequences are MDHEN and SYDVKM. The CDR3 covers 14 residues. V dropped 6 bases and J dropped 0 bases, with 8 bases sitting between them. The CDR3 nucleotides read TGTGCCAGCAGGGTAGAATCAACTAATGAAAAACTGTTTTTT. The encoded protein is CASRVESTNEKLFF.

The rearrangement uses TRBV30 and TRBJ1-5, with a possible D match to TRBD1 (5 bases). The CDR3 has 15 residues. Germline V gives CDR1 GTSNPN, CDR2 SVGIG (reference sequence). With 3 bases removed from V and 6 bases from J, the gap between germline ends came to 18 bases. This CDR3 reads CAWREQGGTSQPQHF. The CDR3 DNA is TGTGCCTGGAGGGAGCAGGGTGGAACAAGTCAGCCCCAGCATTTT. Using reference TRBV30 and TRBJ1-5 for the parts outside the CDR3, the full variable domain is SQTIHQWPATLVQPVGSPLSLECTVEGTSNPNLYWYRQAAGRGLQLLFYSVGIGQISSEVPQNLSASRPQDRQFILSSKKLLLSDSGFYLCAWREQGGTSQPQHFGDGTRLSIL.

The gene calls are TRBV2 and TRBJ2-2, with 9 positions matching TRBD1. CDR3 length: 16 amino acids. Trimming cost V 6 bases and J 3 bases; bases outside gene matches: 8. The germline CDR1 and CDR2 sequences are SNHLY and FYNNEI. The CDR3 coding sequence is TGTGCCAGCAGAACGCCGGGACAGGGACACACCGGGGAGCTGTTTTTT. This gives the protein CASRTPGQGHTGELFF.

The chain carries TRBV15 and TRBJ2-3, with unresolved D. CDR1 and CDR2 from the germline V gene are LNHNV and YYDKDF (reference sequence). This CDR3 comprises 17 residues. Trimming shortened V by 6 bases and J by 0 bases, and 19 bases separated the two germline ends. The CDR3 nucleotides read TGTGCCACCAGTCCCTGGCCGTACAGAATAAGCACAGATACGCAGTATTTT. Protein: CATSPWPYRISTDTQYF.

This clone was recorded only once. The CDR3 here is CASSYGVPTEAFF. For the CDR3, the DNA is TGTGCCAGCAGTTACGGAGTACCCACTGAAGCTTTCTTT. The V and J genes are TRBV6-2 or TRBV6-3 and TRBJ1-1; D is unclear. The CDR3 is 13 residues long. CDR1 is MNHEY and CDR2 is SVGEGT in the germline V gene. The V and J ends lost 2 bases and 4 bases respectively, with 8 bases between them.

Note on this clone: This same CDR3 is encoded by further DNA sequences in the sample. V is TRBV24-1 and J is TRBJ2-1, with TRBD2 matching over 9 bases. J gave up 3 bases and V 7 bases, and 3 bases lay outside the gene matches. CDR1 and CDR2 (germline): KGHDR, SFDVKD. The CDR3 totals 14 residues. The CDR3 nucleotides are TGTGCCACCAGCTCTAGCGGGGTCTACAATGAGCAGTTCTTC. Protein product: CATSSSGVYNEQFF.

This rearrangement joins TRBV28 to TRBJ1-2, with 7 bases matching TRBD1. With V trimmed by 5 bases and J by 3 bases, 3 bases remained unmatched. CDR1 is MDHEN, CDR2 SYDVKM, per germline. The CDR3 extends over 13 amino acids. The CDR3 reads CASSQGVDYGYTF. The CDR3 DNA reads as TGTGCCAGCAGTCAGGGGGTAGACTATGGCTACACCTTC.

The V and J genes are TRBV10-2 and TRBJ2-5, with D tentatively TRBD1 (6 bases). Germline V gives CDR1 WSHSY, CDR2 SAAADI. V gave up 8 bases and J gave up 2 bases, with 6 bases separating them. CDR3 length: 11 amino acids. In DNA form, the CDR3 reads TGCGCCAGCGGGACACAAGAGACCCAGTACTTC. Its translation is CASGTQETQYF.

This clone was detected only once. The J gene is TRBJ2-7, the V gene TRBV10-2, with 8 bases identical to TRBD1. The V and J ends lost 3 bases and 9 bases, in that order; junction bases with no gene match: 16. Germline CDR1 reads WSHSY; CDR2 reads SAAADI. The CDR3 has 16 amino acids. CDR3 in DNA: TGCGCCAGCAGTGATCATGGACAGGGTTTTAGTTTCGGGCAGTACTTC. Protein: CASSDHGQGFSFGQYF.

V and J are TRBV5-1 and TRBJ2-1; 8 nucleotides align to TRBD2. The CDR3 consists of 15 residues. CDR1 and CDR2 (germline): SGHRS, YFSETQ. Unmatched junction bases numbered 5, after V lost 3 bases and J lost 3 bases. CDR3 amino acids: CASSWGGGRYNEQFF. CDR3 DNA: TGCGCCAGCAGCTGGGGCGGGGGGCGCTACAATGAGCAGTTCTTC.

This rearrangement joins TRBV27 to TRBJ1-6; the match to TRBD1 covers 9 bases. This CDR3 contains 15 residues. The germline V gene has CDR1 MNHEY and CDR2 SMNVEV (reference sequence). Trimming cost V 2 bases and J 10 bases; bases outside gene matches: 6. CDR3 loop: CASSLGTGHGSPLHF. DNA of the CDR3: TGTGCCAGCAGTTTAGGGACAGGGCATGGATCACCCCTCCACTTT.

The chain has TRBV6-5 and TRBJ2-2; 7 bases line up with TRBD1. This CDR3 region has 14 residues. CDR1 and CDR2 from the germline V gene are MNHEY and SVGAGI. V was clipped by 7 bases and J by 6 bases; unmatched bases: 8. In nucleotides, the CDR3 is TGTGCCAGCATAAAGGGGGCGTCGGCCGGGGAGCTGTTTTTT. It encodes CASIKGASAGELFF.

This chain joins TRBV2 and TRBJ1-2; D is unresolved. The ends were cut back, 0 bases at V and 7 bases at J, with 9 bases in the middle. Germline V gene data show CDR1 as SNHLY and CDR2 as FYNNEI. The CDR3 has 13 amino acids. The CDR3 spells CASSEARPGGYTF. The DNA for the CDR3 is TGTGCCAGCAGTGAAGCGAGGCCTGGTGGCTACACCTTC.

The CDR3 is CASSQVAGQGNQPQHF. CDR3 in DNA: TGCGCCAGCAGCCAAGTCGCTGGACAGGGGAATCAGCCCCAGCATTTT. The chain recombines TRBV4-3 with TRBJ1-5; 9 bases fit TRBD1. With V trimmed by 1 base and J by 4 bases, 5 bases remained unmatched. CDR1 and CDR2 (germline): LGHNA, YSLEER. The CDR3 length is 16 residues.

Comment on this clone: Other DNA sequences in this specimen translate into the identical CDR3. The J gene is TRBJ2-5, the V gene TRBV9; the D gene is possibly TRBD2 (6 bases). The V end was cut by 3 bases, the J end by 5 bases, with 11 bases between. CDR3 length equals 13 residues. Germline assignment: CDR1 SGDLS and CDR2 YYNGEE. The CDR3 DNA follows: TGTGCCAGCAGCGGGGGAGGCGGGGAGACCCAGTACTTC. Protein sequence: CASSGGGGETQYF.